The 6 T cell receptor beta chains given below trace back to one sample, sequenced in a study of shared clonotypes between healthy human individuals. The method was immunoSEQ multiplex PCR; TCRdb's version includes in-frame clones alone and lacks a portion of them. The sample has about 510,000 clones, more than 65% seen once. Source material: PBMCs. Source of these receptors: a woman aged 40 to 55 in good health. Some clones in this sample may be carry-over from other donors' samples.

The genes are TRBV7-3 and TRBJ2-2, with D uncertain. The CDR3 is made up of 14 amino acids. V was shortened by 2 bases and J by 2 bases, with 6 bases between the two germline ends. Looked up from germline, CDR1 is SGHTA and CDR2 is FQGTGA. The chain's CDR3 is CASSLRHNTGELFF. CDR3 sequence (DNA): TGTGCCAGCAGCTTACGCCATAACACCGGGGAGCTGTTTTTT.

The J gene is TRBJ1-4, the V gene TRBV2; D remains unclear. Deletions cut 11 bases from V and 0 bases from J, with 13 bases between. Per the germline V gene, CDR1 is SNHLY and CDR2 is FYNNEI. The CDR3 spans 14 residues. The CDR3 region is CAGGGRATNEKLFF. The DNA for the CDR3 is TGTGCCGGAGGAGGGCGTGCAACTAATGAAAAACTGTTTTTT. Together with reference TRBV2 and TRBJ1-4, the CDR3 gives the full variable domain: EPEVTQTPSHQVTQMGQEVILRCVPISNHLYFYWYRQILGQKVEFLVSFYNNEISEKSEIFDDQFSVERPDGSNFTLKIRSTKLEDSAMYFCAGGGRATNEKLFFGSGTQLSVL.

The gene calls are TRBV5-6 and TRBJ1-5, with D maybe TRBD1 (6 bases). The CDR3 is 16 amino acids. V lost 6 bases and J 0 bases, leaving 16 bases between the germline ends. Germline assignment: CDR1 SGHDT and CDR2 YYEEEE. The DNA of the CDR3 is TGTGCCAGCACCCTTAGGACAGCAGATAGCAATCAGCCCCAGCATTTT. Residues: CASTLRTADSNQPQHF.

The gene calls are TRBV15 and TRBJ2-7; D could derive from TRBD1 or TRBD2 (5 bases each). The germline V gene encodes CDR1 LNHNV and CDR2 YYDKDF (reference sequence). The CDR3 sequence is 15 residues long. The V end was cut by 3 bases, the J end by 3 bases, with 15 bases between. The CDR3 reads CATSRGPVARYEQYF. The CDR3 nucleotides read TGTGCCACCAGCAGGGGACCAGTTGCTCGCTACGAGCAGTACTTC.

CDR3 sequence: CASSSRLDRHTGNTIYF. CDR3 DNA sequence: TGTGCCAGCAGTTCTCGCCTGGATCGGCATACTGGAAACACCATATATTTT. J is TRBJ1-3 and V is TRBV28, with D hard to call. CDR1 is MDHEN, CDR2 SYDVKM, per germline. The CDR3 runs 17 residues. Trimming stripped 4 bases from V and 2 bases from J, with 18 bases between.

This clone was picked up a small number of times. The chain couples TRBV7-9 to TRBJ1-2; D is unresolved. Deletions cut 3 bases from V and 4 bases from J, with 12 bases between. CDR3 length: 14 amino acids. Germline values: CDR1 SEHNR, CDR2 FQNEAQ (reference sequence). This CDR3 is CASSFLVGSYGYTF. Written as DNA, the CDR3 is TGTGCCAGCAGCTTTTTGGTAGGAAGCTATGGCTACACCTTC. Full variable domain (missing parts from reference TRBV7-9 and TRBJ1-2): DTGVSQNPRHKITKRGQNVTFRCDPISEHNRLYWYRQTLGQGPEFLTYFQNEAQLEKSRLLSDRFSAERPKGSFSTLEIQRTEQGDSAMYLCASSFLVGSYGYTFGSGTRLTVV.